What follows are 15 T cell receptor beta chains derived from one specimen sequenced in a study of vaccination effects on CD4 cells after COVID-19. These receptors lack a known antigen. Using viral peptide pools, the ViraFEST assay grew out antigen-specific CD4+ T cells prior to sequencing. CD4+ T cells were isolated after approximately 10 days of culture. Nucleocapsid antibodies were negative in the vaccine recipients, who had never had SARS-CoV-2 infection. Clones were sequenced by immunoSEQ multiplex PCR, and TCRdb holds only the in-frame ones, with some missing. The sample lists some 31,000 clones, 55% to 85% occurring once. This material consisted of CD4+ T cells from PBMCs cultured with HCoV-OC43 spike peptides, taken before COVID-19 vaccination. Stated subset: HCoV-OC43 spike overlapping peptide pool stimulation. These receptors were obtained from a human donor who received a COVID-19 vaccine.

There are a few counts of this clone. The chain uses TRBV5-5 and TRBJ2-1; D is ambiguous. Germline V gene sequence: CDR1 SGHKS, CDR2 YYEKEE (reference sequence). Trimming took 4 bases from V and 0 from J, leaving 11 bases between them. The CDR3 consists of 15 residues. The CDR3 sequence is CASSPHPSSYNEQFF. The CDR3 DNA reads as TGTGCCAGCAGCCCCCACCCCAGCTCCTACAATGAGCAGTTCTTC.

This chain connects TRBV19 to TRBJ1-5; possibly TRBD1 for D (5 bases). This CDR3 is 16 amino acids long. Germline CDR1 LNHDA, CDR2 SQIVND (reference sequence). Trimming left V 3 bases short and J 6 bases short, with 18 bases between. The CDR3 DNA reads as TGTGCCAGTAGTATTGCTTCCGCGCCAGGGAGTCAGCCCCAGCATTTT. Amino acid sequence: CASSIASAPGSQPQHF.

The V call is TRBV28, the J call TRBJ2-7; D gene ambiguous. The CDR3 is 12 amino acids. V was pared by 6 bases and J by 6 bases, with 12 bases between. Germline V gene lookup returns CDR1 MDHEN and CDR2 SYDVKM. The CDR3 region has the DNA TGTGCCAGCAGCCTCCATCCGGGCGAGCAGTACTTC. This gives the protein CASSLHPGEQYF.

The chain employs TRBV21-1 and TRBJ2-1; the table's D call of TRBD2 was not tested on the DNA. TRBV21-1 constitutes a pseudogene. There are 18 residues in the CDR3. The CDR3 bases are TGTGCCAGCAGCAAAGTCGGTCACTCGCGGGGGGTTTACAATGAGCAGTTCTTC. Amino acid sequence: CASSKVGHSRGVYNEQFF.

The V and J genes are TRBV30 and TRBJ2-4, with 9 bases fitting TRBD2. CDR1 is GTSNPN and CDR2 is SVGIG in the germline V gene (reference sequence). J gave up 7 bases and V 0 bases, and 7 bases lay outside the gene matches. The CDR3 consists of 15 residues. Here the CDR3 DNA reads TGTGCCTGGAGTGTCCTGGCGGGGGGGCCGAACATTCAGTACTTC. Translated, it gives CAWSVLAGGPNIQYF. Using reference TRBV30 and TRBJ2-4 for the parts outside the CDR3, the full variable domain is SQTIHQWPATLVQPVGSPLSLECTVEGTSNPNLYWYRQAAGRGLQLLFYSVGIGQISSEVPQNLSASRPQDRQFILSSKKLLLSDSGFYLCAWSVLAGGPNIQYFGAGTRLSVL.

This sequence joins TRBV6-5 and TRBJ1-1, with D possibly matching TRBD1 (5 bases). V dropped 4 bases and J dropped 4 bases, with 13 bases sitting between them. The CDR3 has 14 residues. Germline V lookup: CDR1 MNHEY, CDR2 SVGAGI. The CDR3 bases are TGTGCCAGCAGTTTGAAAGGGGCCCCCACTGAAGCTTTCTTT. It translates to CASSLKGAPTEAFF.

This clone was recorded a few times. This rearrangement joins TRBV4-3 to TRBJ1-5; unclear D gene. The CDR3 covers 13 residues. CDR1 and CDR2 from the germline V gene are LGHNA and YSLEER. V was clipped by 3 bases and J by 0 bases, with 3 bases between them. The CDR3: CASSQNSNQPQHF. As DNA, the CDR3 is TGCGCCAGCAGCCAGAATAGCAATCAGCCCCAGCATTTT.

This rearrangement joins TRBV6-5 to TRBJ1-1, with 7 positions matching TRBD1. CDR3 size: 11 residues. Germline values: CDR1 MNHEY, CDR2 SVGAGI. The trim removed 6 bases at V and 10 bases at J, leaving 5 bases unmatched. CDR3: CASRQGVGAFF. The CDR3 nucleotides read TGTGCCAGCAGGCAGGGGGTGGGAGCTTTCTTT.

The CDR3 is CASKGHDNSPLHF. The DNA of the CDR3 is TGTGCCAGCAAGGGACACGATAATTCACCCCTCCACTTT. This rearrangement joins TRBV28 to TRBJ1-6, with a tentative D call TRBD1 (6 bases). V was trimmed by 7 bases and J by 5 bases, leaving 9 bases between them. The CDR3 contains 13 residues. Looked up from germline, CDR1 is MDHEN and CDR2 is SYDVKM. The whole variable domain, remainder taken from reference TRBV28 and TRBJ1-6, is DVKVTQSSRYLVKRTGEKVFLECVQDMDHENMFWYRQDPGLGLRLIYFSYDVKMKEKGDIPEGYSVSREKKERFSLILESASTNQTSMYLCASKGHDNSPLHFGNGTRLTVT.

The CDR3 bases are TGCGCCAGCAGCCAGGGGGCTTTCAATCAGCCCCAGCATTTT. This sequence encodes CASSQGAFNQPQHF. The rearrangement links TRBV4-1 to TRBJ1-5; D perhaps matches TRBD1 (6 bases). CDR1 is MGHRA and CDR2 is YSYEKL in the germline V gene. V was shortened by 3 bases and J by 3 bases, with 9 bases between the two germline ends. The CDR3 runs 14 residues.

The rearrangement joins TRBV4-1 to TRBJ1-6; 7 nucleotides match TRBD1. This CDR3 is 15 amino acids long. V lost 0 bases, J lost 7 bases, and 3 bases stayed unmatched. Per the germline V gene, CDR1 is MGHRA and CDR2 is YSYEKL. The CDR3 nucleotides are TGCGCCAGCAGCCAAGAGAGGGGGCCGAATTCACCCCTCCACTTT. Protein: CASSQERGPNSPLHF.

The table lists this clone with a count of one. The gene calls are TRBV28 and TRBJ2-1; 12 positions agree with TRBD2. Germline CDR1 MDHEN, CDR2 SYDVKM. CDR3 length: 17 residues. The V gene end was trimmed by 2 bases and the J gene end by 5 bases; junction bases not matched to a gene: 7. Here the CDR3 reads CASSLRLLAGGNNEQFF. The CDR3 DNA reads TGTGCCAGCAGTTTACGGTTACTAGCGGGAGGCAACAATGAGCAGTTCTTC.

The CDR3 region has the DNA TGTGCCAGCAGCTCCCCCCTTAGACAGGGGGCGCGATCAAACTATGGCTACACCTTC. The encoded protein is CASSSPLRQGARSNYGYTF. The chain joins TRBV5-5 to TRBJ1-2, with TRBD1 identical over 10 bases. Germline-derived CDR1 and CDR2 are SGHKS and YYEKEE (reference sequence). The CDR3 extends over 19 amino acids. Germline trimming cut 3 bases from V and 2 bases from J; bases unmatched to any gene: 16.

This rearrangement joins TRBV2 to TRBJ2-7; 9 bases fit TRBD2. V dropped 7 bases and J dropped 3; count of bases not matched to a gene: 7. There are 14 residues in the CDR3. CDR1 SNHLY and CDR2 FYNNEI come from the germline V gene. CDR3 DNA sequence: TGTGCCAGCACTAGCGGGGCCTATGACTACGAGCAGTACTTC. Translating gives CASTSGAYDYEQYF.

This clone was detected once. This chain joins TRBV24-1 and TRBJ2-5, with D possibly being TRBD1 or TRBD2 (6 bases each). The CDR3 is 16 amino acids. Germline V gene sequence: CDR1 KGHDR, CDR2 SFDVKD. The V end was cut by 3 bases, the J end by 1 base, with 14 bases between. The CDR3 is CATSDRRGEIQETQYF. The CDR3 DNA reads as TGTGCCACCAGTGATAGGAGGGGGGAGATCCAAGAGACCCAGTACTTC.